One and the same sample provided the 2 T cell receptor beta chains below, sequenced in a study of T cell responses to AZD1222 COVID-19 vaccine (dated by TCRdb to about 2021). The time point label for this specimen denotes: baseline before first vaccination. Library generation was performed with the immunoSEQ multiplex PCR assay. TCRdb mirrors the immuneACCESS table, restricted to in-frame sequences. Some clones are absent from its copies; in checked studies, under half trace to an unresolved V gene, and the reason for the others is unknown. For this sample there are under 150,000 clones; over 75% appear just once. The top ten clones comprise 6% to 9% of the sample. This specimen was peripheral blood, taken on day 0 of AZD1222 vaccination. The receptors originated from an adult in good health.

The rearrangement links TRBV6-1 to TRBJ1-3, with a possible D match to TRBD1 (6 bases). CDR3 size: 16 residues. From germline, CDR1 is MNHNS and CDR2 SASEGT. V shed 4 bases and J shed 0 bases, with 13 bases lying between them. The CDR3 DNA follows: TGTGCCAGCAGTGCCTCGGGACACCACTCTGGAAACACCATATATTTT. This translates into CASSASGHHSGNTIYF.

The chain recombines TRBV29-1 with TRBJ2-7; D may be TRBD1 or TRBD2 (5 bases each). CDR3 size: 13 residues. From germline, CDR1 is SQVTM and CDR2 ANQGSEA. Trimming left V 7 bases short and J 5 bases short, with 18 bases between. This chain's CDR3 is CSALGPGANEQYF. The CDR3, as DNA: TGCAGCGCCCTAGGCCCCGGGGCCAACGAGCAGTACTTC.